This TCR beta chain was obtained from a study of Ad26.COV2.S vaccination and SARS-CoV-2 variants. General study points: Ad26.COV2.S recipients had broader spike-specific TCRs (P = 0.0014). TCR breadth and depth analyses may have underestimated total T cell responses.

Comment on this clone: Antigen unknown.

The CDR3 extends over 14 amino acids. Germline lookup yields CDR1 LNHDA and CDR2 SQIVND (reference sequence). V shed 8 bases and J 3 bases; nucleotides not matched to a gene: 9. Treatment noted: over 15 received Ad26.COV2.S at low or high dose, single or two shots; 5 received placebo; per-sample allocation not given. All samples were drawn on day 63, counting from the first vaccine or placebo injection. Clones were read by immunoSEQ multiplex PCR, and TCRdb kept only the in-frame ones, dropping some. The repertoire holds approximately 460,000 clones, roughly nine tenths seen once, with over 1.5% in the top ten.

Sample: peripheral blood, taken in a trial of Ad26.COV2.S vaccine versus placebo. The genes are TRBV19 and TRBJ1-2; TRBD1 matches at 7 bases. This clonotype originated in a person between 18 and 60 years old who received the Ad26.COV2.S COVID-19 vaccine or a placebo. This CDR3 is CASGRDRGDYGYTF. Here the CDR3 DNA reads TGTGCCAGTGGCCGGGACAGAGGCGACTATGGCTACACCTTC. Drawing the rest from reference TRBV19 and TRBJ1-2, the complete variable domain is DGGITQSPKYLFRKEGQNVTLSCEQNLNHDAMYWYRQDPGQGLRLIYYSQIVNDFQKGDIAEGYSVSREKKESFPLTVTSAQKNPTAFYLCASGRDRGDYGYTFGSGTRLTVV.